Shown below are 23 T cell receptor beta chains from a single sample sequenced in a study of OX40 agonist ivuxolimab in advanced cancers. Libraries were built with the immunoSEQ multiplex PCR assay. In TCRdb, the immuneACCESS table is reduced to in-frame sequences with V and J assigned. These tables do not hold every clone; where another copy was compared, an unresolved V gene accounts for under half, and the others remain unexplained. Recorded for this sample are about 96,000 clones; approximately 84% of them occurred a single time. The ten most abundant clones make up under 7% of the sample. The sample here was CD4+ or CD8+ T cells sorted from blood, taken in a trial of the OX40 agonist ivuxolimab. The receptors were sampled from an adult with an advanced solid tumor such as melanoma, head and neck, liver or kidney cancer.

The chain is built from TRBV10-3 and TRBJ2-7; D might be TRBD1 (7 bases). V lost 8 bases to trimming and J lost 2 bases, with 13 bases between them. The CDR3 extends over 13 amino acids. CDR1 is ENHRY and CDR2 is SYGVKD in the germline V gene. The CDR3 DNA sequence: TGTGCCATCGGAGGGACAGCCACCTACGAGCAGTACTTC. Amino acids: CAIGGTATYEQYF.

The count of this clone is one. This chain connects TRBV9 to TRBJ2-7, with 7 bases that match TRBD2. The germline V gene encodes CDR1 SGDLS and CDR2 YYNGEE. This CDR3 is built from 13 residues. V lost 0 bases to trimming and J lost 6 bases; unmatched junction nucleotides: 3. The CDR3 coding sequence is TGTGCCAGCAGCGTAGGTGGCGGGAGCGAGCAGTACTTC. This translates into CASSVGGGSEQYF.

The chain recombines TRBV7-9 with TRBJ2-1, with D hard to call. Per germline, CDR1 SEHNR and CDR2 FQNEAQ (reference sequence). The V end lost 7 bases, the J end lost 4 bases, and 11 bases lay between the germline ends. The CDR3 extends over 13 amino acids. CDR3: CASTSWSYNEQFF. The CDR3, as DNA: TGTGCCAGCACCTCCTGGAGTTACAATGAGCAGTTCTTC.

The chain couples TRBV7-8 to TRBJ2-3; D might be TRBD1 (6 bases). This CDR3 contains 13 residues. V lost 5 bases and J lost 1, with 7 bases in between. Germline V gene sequence: CDR1 SGHVS, CDR2 FQNEAQ. The CDR3 DNA sequence: TGTGCCAGCAGCGGGGGCCGCACAGATACGCAGTATTTT. Translation: CASSGGRTDTQYF.

This clone was seen only a few times. The CDR3, as DNA: TGCAGCGTTGAAGAACCGCCCAGGGGGTCCTATGGCTACACCTTC. Amino acids: CSVEEPPRGSYGYTF. The chain uses TRBV29-1 and TRBJ1-2; 7 positions match TRBD1. From germline, CDR1 is SQVTM and CDR2 ANQGSEA. The junction had 8 bases not matched to a gene; V was cut back by 0 bases and J by 4 bases. CDR3 length: 15 amino acids.

The chain is built from TRBV6-5 and TRBJ1-2; 8 positions match TRBD1. There are 14 residues in the CDR3. The germline V gene encodes CDR1 MNHEY and CDR2 SVGAGI. Trimming at V came to 6 bases and at J to 3 bases, leaving 6 bases not matched to a gene. The CDR3 reads CASSSDRAYYGYTF. The CDR3 DNA is TGTGCCAGCAGCTCGGACAGGGCGTACTATGGCTACACCTTC.

The J gene is TRBJ2-7, the V gene TRBV6-5, with TRBD1 matching 7 bases. CDR1 MNHEY and CDR2 SVGAGI come from the germline V gene. The CDR3 consists of 13 residues. J gave up 4 bases and V 7 bases, and 7 bases lay outside the gene matches. The CDR3 DNA follows: TGTGCCAGCAACGACAGGGTTGCGTACGAGCAGTACTTC. It encodes CASNDRVAYEQYF.

The rearrangement links TRBV5-8 to TRBJ1-4; weak D call: TRBD1 (5 bases). CDR3 size: 15 residues. V lost 0 bases, J lost 0 bases, and 6 bases lay in between. CDR1 is SGHTS and CDR2 is YDEGEE in the germline V gene. In DNA form, the CDR3 reads TGTGCCAGCAGCTTGGAGGGGTCAACTAATGAAAAACTGTTTTTT. It specifies CASSLEGSTNEKLFF.

This clone came up a few times. This chain links TRBV30 with TRBJ2-1, with 7 bases fitting TRBD1. Germline assignment: CDR1 GTSNPN and CDR2 SVGIG (reference sequence). J gave up 2 bases and V 3 bases, and 19 bases lay outside the gene matches. The CDR3 runs to 19 residues. CDR3 coding DNA: TGTGCCTGGAGGACAGGGAAACCTCCGGGGTCCTATACCTACAATGAGCAGTTCTTC. Its protein product is CAWRTGKPPGSYTYNEQFF.

This sequence joins TRBV30 and TRBJ2-4, with TRBD2 matching 7 bases. There are 14 residues in the CDR3. The V and J ends lost 0 bases and 6 bases, in that order; junction bases with no gene match: 5. CDR1 is GTSNPN and CDR2 is SVGIG in the germline V gene (reference sequence). CDR3 DNA: TGTGCCTGGAGTGTGGGGGGGACGGGAAACATTCAGTACTTC. This gives the protein CAWSVGGTGNIQYF.

The chain employs TRBV7-6 and TRBJ2-7, with 8 positions matching TRBD1. This CDR3 has 16 amino acids. CDR1 SGHVS and CDR2 FNYEAQ come from the germline V gene. The junction had 4 bases not matched to a gene; V was cut back by 0 bases and J by 0 bases. CDR3 in amino acids: CASSLATGVSSYEQYF. The CDR3 bases are TGTGCCAGCAGCTTAGCGACAGGGGTTAGCTCCTACGAGCAGTACTTC.

The chain joins TRBV27 to TRBJ1-6; D might be TRBD1 (6 bases). The CDR3 runs 15 residues. V was pared by 7 bases and J by 7 bases, with 17 bases between. The V gene's germline CDR1 is MNHEY and CDR2 SMNVEV (reference sequence). The CDR3 here is CASTWQGSRNSPLHF. The CDR3 coding sequence is TGTGCCAGCACTTGGCAGGGGTCTCGGAATTCACCCCTCCACTTT.

This chain connects TRBV21-1 to TRBJ2-4. TRBV21-1 is flagged as a pseudogene. The length of the CDR3 is 16 residues. The CDR3 sequence: CASSNPGPLAKNIQYF. The CDR3 nucleotides are TGTGCCAGCAGCAATCCGGGACCTTTAGCCAAAAACATTCAGTACTTC.

The rearrangement uses TRBV9 and TRBJ2-1; D is undetermined. CDR3 length: 14 amino acids. Germline V gives CDR1 SGDLS, CDR2 YYNGEE. Trimming pared 0 bases from V and 1 base from J, leaving 5 bases between. This CDR3 is CASSVAVSYNEQFF. Here the CDR3 DNA reads TGTGCCAGCAGCGTAGCGGTTTCCTACAATGAGCAGTTCTTC.

DNA of the CDR3: TGTGCCAGCTCACCACTCCAGGGGGTGGATACGCAGTATTTT. Protein: CASSPLQGVDTQYF. The chain has TRBV18 and TRBJ2-3; 7 bases are a match to TRBD1. The V and J ends lost 1 base and 6 bases, in that order; junction bases with no gene match: 4. This CDR3 contains 14 residues. The germline CDR1 and CDR2 sequences are KGHSH and LQKENI.

The rearrangement links TRBV25-1 to TRBJ2-3; D assignment may be TRBD1 or TRBD2 (5 bases each). The CDR3 is 15 residues long. Deletions cut 3 bases from V and 6 bases from J, with 16 bases between. CDR1 is MGHDK and CDR2 is SYGVNS in the germline V gene. CDR3 in DNA: TGTGCCAGCAGTGACGGCCCGGGGCTCGACGATACGCAGTATTTT. It translates to CASSDGPGLDDTQYF.

The chain links TRBV7-2 to TRBJ2-1, with 7 bases matching TRBD2. This CDR3 is 13 amino acids long. The J segment lost 5 bases and the V segment lost 4 bases, leaving 2 bases of the junction unmatched. CDR1 and CDR2 (germline): SGHTA, FQGNSA. CDR3 nucleotides: TGTGCCAGCAGCTGGAGCGGGAACAATGAGCAGTTCTTC. This encodes CASSWSGNNEQFF.

This clone was recorded only once. CDR3 protein: CASSLAGTGYDEQYF. CDR3 DNA: TGTGCCAGTAGTCTGGCCGGGACAGGGTATGACGAGCAGTACTTC. V is TRBV19 and J is TRBJ2-7, with 9 bases matching TRBD1. Unmatched junction bases numbered 10, after V lost 5 bases and J lost 5 bases. The germline V gene encodes CDR1 LNHDA and CDR2 SQIVND (reference sequence). This CDR3 is 15 amino acids long.

A few counts support this clone. This rearrangement joins TRBV6-1 to TRBJ2-7, with a weak D call TRBD2 (5 bases). Trimming cost V 1 base and J 5 bases, with 6 bases left between them. The CDR3 totals 12 residues. Germline V gives CDR1 MNHNS, CDR2 SASEGT. CDR3 residues: CASSEVRDEQYF. In DNA, the CDR3 is TGTGCCAGCAGTGAAGTGAGGGACGAGCAGTACTTC.

In its sample, this clone was seen once. The V gene is TRBV11-3, the J gene TRBJ2-4; D is unresolved. Deletions cut 5 bases from V and 8 bases from J, with 10 bases between. This CDR3 is 12 amino acids long. The germline V gene encodes CDR1 SGHNT and CDR2 YENEEA. CDR3 nucleotide sequence: TGTGCCAGCAGCCCCGATGGTGACATTCAGTACTTC. The encoded protein is CASSPDGDIQYF.

V usage is TRBV19 and J usage is TRBJ2-7, with 9 bases aligning to TRBD2. The CDR3 spans 15 residues. V lost 6 bases, J lost 2 bases, and 8 bases stayed unmatched. Germline CDR1 reads LNHDA; CDR2 reads SQIVND (reference sequence). For the CDR3, the DNA is TGTGCCAGTAGCCTACGGACTAGCGAAGCCTACGAGCAGTACTTC. Amino acid sequence: CASSLRTSEAYEQYF.

The chain uses TRBV4-1 and TRBJ1-5, with 8 nucleotides matching TRBD1. J was trimmed by 5 bases and V by 0 bases; bases with no gene match: 6. The CDR3 contains 16 residues. Per germline, CDR1 MGHRA and CDR2 YSYEKL. As DNA, the CDR3 is TGCGCCAGCAGCCAAGATACAGGGGGTGTACATCAGCCCCAGCATTTT. As protein: CASSQDTGGVHQPQHF.

V is TRBV28 and J is TRBJ1-1, with a possible D match to TRBD1 (5 bases). CDR3 length: 16 amino acids. Germline CDR1 is MDHEN and CDR2 is SYDVKM. V was pared by 5 bases and J by 0 bases, with 16 bases between. The CDR3 region is CASSRGEGVMNTEAFF. Written as DNA, the CDR3 is TGTGCCAGCAGTCGGGGGGAAGGGGTCATGAACACTGAAGCTTTCTTT.